The next 29 T cell receptor beta chains were all read from a single sample in a study of molecular identifiers for immune sequencing clone quantification. One entry per CDR3 protein, called by TCRdb with MiXCR from the PCR reads. This table holds hundreds of thousands of distinct CDR3 sequences, about a fifth found once. Source material: naive CD8+ T cells from blood, with Jurkat cell RNA spiked in. The subset here: FACS-sorted CD8+CD4-CCR7+CD45RA+ naive T cells. The receptor set was obtained from a human donor in good health. Some libraries in this study had Jurkat cell RNA spiked in.

This clonotype occurred many times. The rearrangement joins TRBV7-2 to TRBJ2-3; TRBD2 matches at 9 bases. The V and J ends lost 8 bases and 2 bases, in that order; junction bases with no gene match: 8. Germline V gene data show CDR1 as SGHTA and CDR2 as FQGNSA. The CDR3 is 15 amino acids. CDR3 sequence: CASAGLAGFTDTQYF. In DNA, the CDR3 is TGTGCCAGCGCGGGGCTAGCGGGGTTCACAGATACGCAGTATTTT. Full variable domain (outside the CDR3, taken from reference TRBV7-2 and TRBJ2-3): GAGVSQSPSNKVTEKGKDVELRCDPISGHTALYWYRQSLGQGLEFLIYFQGNSAPDKSGLPSDRFSAERTGGSVSTLTIQRTQQEDSAVYLCASAGLAGFTDTQYFGPGTRLTVL.

On this clonotype: This may come from a read error, since a much larger clone is one base off. In DNA form, the CDR3 reads TGCGCCAGCGGCGGCCGGGGCGCTGGCTACAATGAGCAGTTCTTC. It specifies CASGGRGAGYNEQFF. V gene TRBV5-1 combines with J gene TRBJ2-1; perhaps D is TRBD1 or TRBD2 (5 bases each). This CDR3 spans 15 amino acids. CDR1 and CDR2 (germline): SGHRS, YFSETQ. The V end was cut by 7 bases, the J end by 3 bases, with 17 bases between.

This clonotype occurred many times. The rearrangement joins TRBV28 to TRBJ2-7; a weak D match, TRBD2 (5 bases). Trimming pared 7 bases from V and 2 bases from J, leaving 9 bases between. Germline assignment: CDR1 MDHEN and CDR2 SYDVKM. The CDR3 sequence is 12 residues long. CDR3 in amino acids: CASNEGTYEQYF. DNA of the CDR3: TGTGCCAGCAACGAGGGAACCTACGAGCAGTACTTC.

V gene TRBV11-2 combines with J gene TRBJ2-5; D is possibly TRBD2 (6 bases). The CDR3 extends over 18 amino acids. Trimming shortened V by 1 base and J by 2 bases, and 20 bases separated the two germline ends. The germline V gene has CDR1 SGHAT and CDR2 FQNNGV. As DNA, the CDR3 is TGTGCCAGCAGCTTAGGTTTTGCTGGGGGGATATGGCAAGAGACCCAGTACTTC. Amino acids: CASSLGFAGGIWQETQYF.

The sample holds a few counts of this clonotype. The V gene is TRBV13, the J gene TRBJ2-7, with 8 positions matching TRBD1. This CDR3 is built from 15 residues. From germline, CDR1 is PRHDT and CDR2 FYEKMQ (reference sequence). The ends lost 4 bases at V and 2 bases at J; junction bases unmatched: 7. The CDR3 DNA sequence: TGTGCCAGCAGCTCAAACCAGGGGGCGGCCTACGAGCAGTACTTC. This translates into CASSSNQGAAYEQYF.

This clonotype has just a few counts. The chain couples TRBV2 to TRBJ2-7; the D is unclear. The CDR3 has 10 amino acids. The ends were cut back, 3 bases at V and 6 bases at J, with 3 bases in the middle. Germline V CDR1 and CDR2: SNHLY, FYNNEI. For the CDR3, the DNA is TGTGCCAGCAGTGATCTCGAGCAGTACTTC. Its translation is CASSDLEQYF.

Details on this clonotype: A much larger clone is a single base away; this may be a read error. The chain employs TRBV24-1 and TRBJ2-1; weak D call: TRBD2 (6 bases). From germline, CDR1 is KGHDR and CDR2 SFDVKD. The CDR3 covers 14 residues. The CDR3 DNA reads as TGTGCCACCAGTGCGGGAGCGTCCTACAATGAGCAGCTCTTC. It specifies CATSAGASYNEQLF.

This clonotype occurred a few times. The genes are TRBV18 and TRBJ1-1, with 7 bases matching TRBD1. This CDR3 is 16 amino acids long. CDR1 and CDR2 from the germline V gene are KGHSH and LQKENI. Trimming at V came to 3 bases and at J to 5 bases, leaving 12 bases not matched to a gene. The CDR3 loop reads CASSPTVGGAGTEAFF. CDR3 in DNA: TGTGCCAGCTCACCCACAGTAGGGGGCGCAGGGACTGAAGCTTTCTTT.

Turning to this clonotype: Given a much more abundant clone one base away, this may be a read error. This chain links TRBV5-1 with TRBJ2-7; D not resolved. The CDR3 totals 15 residues. Germline V gives CDR1 SGHRS, CDR2 YFSETQ. The CDR3 sequence is CASSLAERAIDERYF. CDR3 bases: TGCGCCAGCAGCTTGGCAGAACGGGCAATAGACGAGCGGTACTTC.

The table lists this clonotype with many counts. V gene TRBV12-3 or TRBV12-4 combines with J gene TRBJ1-2, with D unclear. Trimming left V 5 bases short and J 5 bases short, with 15 bases between. The CDR3 length is 14 residues. The CDR3 sequence is CASSPGSGLYGYTF. CDR3 in DNA: TGTGCCAGCAGTCCCGGGTCAGGCCTTTATGGCTACACCTTC.

This clonotype was counted many times. The chain links TRBV7-9 to TRBJ2-3, with D possibly being TRBD2 (7 bases). CDR1 is SEHNR, CDR2 FQNEAQ, per germline (reference sequence). The CDR3 has 18 residues. The ends were cut back, 4 bases at V and 2 bases at J, with 22 bases in the middle. The CDR3 DNA is TGTGCCAGCAGCTCCTACCCCGGGCGGGGGCCTCTCACAGATACGCAGTATTTT. This translates into CASSSYPGRGPLTDTQYF.

The chain uses TRBV10-3 and TRBJ2-3, with 8 nucleotides matching TRBD2. Germline V lookup: CDR1 ENHRY, CDR2 SYGVKD. CDR3 length: 13 residues. Germline trimming cut 10 bases from V and 7 bases from J; bases unmatched to any gene: 10. DNA of the CDR3: TGTGCCACCTCGGGGGGGCCTTCGAATACGCAGTATTTT. It translates to CATSGGPSNTQYF.

This clonotype came up a few times. The CDR3 sequence is CASSQESSLASYEQYF. The DNA for the CDR3 is TGCGCCAGCAGCCAAGAGTCCAGCCTGGCGTCCTACGAGCAGTACTTC. V is TRBV4-1 and J is TRBJ2-7; D is undetermined. The CDR3 loop spans 16 amino acids. V was trimmed by 0 bases and J by 1 base, leaving 13 bases between them. The germline V gene encodes CDR1 MGHRA and CDR2 YSYEKL.

This clonotype was detected ten times or more. The chain is built from TRBV6-5 and TRBJ1-5; D is unresolved. This CDR3 has 15 amino acids. The germline V gene encodes CDR1 MNHEY and CDR2 SVGAGI. The V and J ends lost 3 bases and 0 bases respectively, with 9 bases between them. The chain's CDR3 is CASSYSGSSNQPQHF. CDR3 nucleotides: TGTGCCAGCAGTTATTCTGGCAGTAGCAATCAGCCCCAGCATTTT.

This chain joins TRBV19 and TRBJ1-1; the D is unclear. The CDR3 covers 12 residues. The V and J ends lost 4 bases and 7 bases respectively, with 10 bases between them. CDR1 is LNHDA, CDR2 SQIVND, per germline (reference sequence). CDR3 sequence: CASSSHLCEAFF. The CDR3 DNA is TGTGCCAGTAGTAGTCACTTATGTGAAGCTTTCTTT. Full variable domain (outside the CDR3, taken from reference TRBV19 and TRBJ1-1): DGGITQSPKYLFRKEGQNVTLSCEQNLNHDAMYWYRQDPGQGLRLIYYSQIVNDFQKGDIAEGYSVSREKKESFPLTVTSAQKNPTAFYLCASSSHLCEAFFGQGTRLTVV.

This clonotype has more than one count but fewer than ten. The chain recombines TRBV7-9 with TRBJ2-1; 8 bases are a match to TRBD1. Trimming took 5 bases from V and 7 from J; bases not matched to a gene: 7. The CDR3 has 14 residues. CDR1 SEHNR and CDR2 FQNEAQ come from the germline V gene (reference sequence). Here the CDR3 reads CASSHQTGANEQFF. The CDR3 region has the DNA TGTGCCAGCAGCCACCAGACAGGGGCAAATGAGCAGTTCTTC.

V usage is TRBV7-9 and J usage is TRBJ2-4; D is unclear. V was pared by 5 bases and J by 3 bases, with 11 bases between. From germline, CDR1 is SEHNR and CDR2 FQNEAQ (reference sequence). The CDR3 is 14 amino acids. Here the CDR3 DNA reads TGTGCCAGCAGCGGGGATCTAGTCAAAAACATTCAGTACTTC. As protein: CASSGDLVKNIQYF.

This clonotype appeared many times. The chain combines TRBV2 with TRBJ2-5; no clear D. The germline V gene encodes CDR1 SNHLY and CDR2 FYNNEI. This CDR3 has 14 amino acids. Trimming removed 2 bases from V and 3 bases from J, with 10 bases in between. The CDR3 DNA follows: TGTGCCAGCAGTGAAAGAGGCACCGAAGAGACCCAGTACTTC. Translation: CASSERGTEETQYF. Full variable domain (missing parts from reference TRBV2 and TRBJ2-5): EPEVTQTPSHQVTQMGQEVILRCVPISNHLYFYWYRQILGQKVEFLVSFYNNEISEKSEIFDDQFSVERPDGSNFTLKIRSTKLEDSAMYFCASSERGTEETQYFGPGTRLLVL.

The chain has TRBV12-3 or TRBV12-4 and TRBJ2-3; D remains unclear. Deletions cut 8 bases from V and 7 bases from J, with 16 bases between. There are 13 residues in the CDR3. In nucleotides, the CDR3 is TGTGCCAGCGTTTCAGATGGTACATATACGCAGTATTTT. This codes for CASVSDGTYTQYF.

This clonotype was recorded many times. CDR3: CASSFRLAGGLDTDTQYF. CDR3 DNA sequence: TGTGCCAGCAGTTTTCGGTTAGCGGGGGGGCTGGACACAGATACGCAGTATTTT. The chain recombines TRBV12-3 or TRBV12-4 with TRBJ2-3; 11 positions match TRBD2. The CDR3 loop spans 18 amino acids. With V trimmed by 3 bases and J by 2 bases, 10 bases remained unmatched.

This clonotype occurred many times. This chain links TRBV4-3 with TRBJ1-4; 8 bases are shared with TRBD1. There are 15 residues in the CDR3. Looked up from germline, CDR1 is LGHNA and CDR2 is YSLEER. The V segment lost 3 bases and the J segment 7 bases; nucleotides outside the gene matches: 7. The CDR3 DNA sequence: TGCGCCAGCAGCCAGGGGACAGGTCTCAGTGAAAAACTGTTTTTT. It specifies CASSQGTGLSEKLFF.

Concerning this clonotype: A read error is possible here, since a much larger clone lies one base away. The V gene is TRBV11-2, the J gene TRBJ2-3; 9 bases are a match to TRBD2. Trimming at V came to 7 bases and at J to 2 bases, leaving 7 bases not matched to a gene. The germline gives CDR1 SGHAT, CDR2 FQNNGV. The CDR3 totals 15 residues. The CDR3 DNA sequence: TGTGCCAGCAACTTGGTAGCGGGGGTCACAGATACGCAGTATTTT. It encodes CASNLVAGVTDTQYF.

The sample holds many counts of this clonotype. This chain links TRBV20-1 with TRBJ2-7; TRBD2 might be the D (6 bases). V gave up 0 bases and J gave up 4 bases, with 16 bases separating them. CDR3 size: 15 residues. CDR1 and CDR2 from the germline V gene are DFQATT and SNEGSKA (reference sequence). The CDR3 reads CSARDLAGLWYEQYF. CDR3 bases: TGCAGTGCTAGAGATCTGGCGGGGTTATGGTACGAGCAGTACTTC.

As to this clonotype: The junction differs from germline at one of its ends, possibly a read error. The chain uses TRBV27 and TRBJ2-1; 11 nucleotides align to TRBD2. CDR3 length: 15 residues. Germline CDR1 and CDR2: MNHEY and SMNVEV (reference sequence). The CDR3 nucleotides are TGTGCCAGCAGTATTCTAGCGGGGGGCTACGATGAGCAGTTCTTC. This gives the protein CASSILAGGYDEQFF.

Many counts were recorded for this clonotype. CDR3 sequence reads: CARTENTEAFF. The CDR3 nucleotides read TGTGCCCGGACAGAGAACACTGAAGCTTTCTTT. The chain recombines TRBV30 with TRBJ1-1; a weak D match, TRBD1 (6 bases). CDR3 length: 11 amino acids. V lost 8 bases to trimming and J lost 1 base, with 8 bases between them. Germline assignment: CDR1 GTSNPN and CDR2 SVGIG (reference sequence).

In this sample, this clonotype turned up a few times. The chain couples TRBV24-1 to TRBJ2-7; the match to TRBD1 covers 7 bases. The CDR3 runs 10 residues. From germline, CDR1 is KGHDR and CDR2 SFDVKD. Unmatched junction bases numbered 7, after V lost 9 bases and J lost 12 bases. This CDR3 reads CATDRDPPYF. Here the CDR3 DNA reads TGTGCCACCGACAGGGATCCCCCGTACTTC.

This clonotype appeared many times. This chain joins TRBV28 and TRBJ2-7, with D uncertain. Trimming took 5 bases from V and 6 from J, leaving 8 bases between them. There are 11 residues in the CDR3. Germline CDR1 and CDR2: MDHEN and SYDVKM. The CDR3 DNA reads TGTGCCAGCAGTACAAGACTCGAGCAGTACTTC. Translation: CASSTRLEQYF.

V and J are TRBV2 and TRBJ1-5; D is uncertain. The CDR3 has 14 residues. Between the trimmed V and J ends, which lost 3 bases and 4 bases, there was a span of 10 bases. Looked up from germline, CDR1 is SNHLY and CDR2 is FYNNEI. The CDR3 protein is CASSDFSSNQPQHF. CDR3 sequence (DNA): TGTGCCAGCAGTGATTTCTCTTCTAATCAGCCCCAGCATTTT.

This clonotype has at least ten counts. This rearrangement joins TRBV28 to TRBJ1-1; tentatively, D is TRBD1 (6 bases). Germline CDR1 MDHEN, CDR2 SYDVKM. V lost 2 bases and J lost 5, with 15 bases in between. The CDR3 covers 15 residues. The CDR3, as DNA: TGTGCCAGCAGTTTAGGGGGCGGGTCCAGGACTGAAGCTTTCTTT. This codes for CASSLGGGSRTEAFF.